Given below is one T cell receptor beta chain in context. The CDR3 extends over 14 amino acids. Trimming cost V 3 bases and J 4 bases; bases outside gene matches: 4. The germline V gene has CDR1 SGDLS and CDR2 YYNGEE. How the authors handled the data: For nucleated cells, counts were estimated from reference gene primer amplification. TCRdb's table, derived via immunoSEQ multiplex PCR, lists solely in-frame clones and lacks some. For V, J and clone size, that table is used; D and trimming come from the DNA. This table has about 80,000 clones, more than 75% appearing once. These data belong to a study of blood T cell repertoires in COVID-19. Across the study: Acute and convalescent COVID-19 samples came from the United States, Italy and Spain. The analysed material was cDNA or gDNA that came from T cells, B-cell-depleted T cells, or PBMCs.

The sample consisted of peripheral blood. The V and J genes are TRBV9 and TRBJ2-3; 8 nucleotides align to TRBD2. The sequence came from a human donor in a cohort sampled during active COVID-19. The CDR3 region is CASSAGLASDTQYF. The CDR3 region has the DNA TGTGCCAGCAGCGCCGGACTAGCCTCAGATACGCAGTATTTT.